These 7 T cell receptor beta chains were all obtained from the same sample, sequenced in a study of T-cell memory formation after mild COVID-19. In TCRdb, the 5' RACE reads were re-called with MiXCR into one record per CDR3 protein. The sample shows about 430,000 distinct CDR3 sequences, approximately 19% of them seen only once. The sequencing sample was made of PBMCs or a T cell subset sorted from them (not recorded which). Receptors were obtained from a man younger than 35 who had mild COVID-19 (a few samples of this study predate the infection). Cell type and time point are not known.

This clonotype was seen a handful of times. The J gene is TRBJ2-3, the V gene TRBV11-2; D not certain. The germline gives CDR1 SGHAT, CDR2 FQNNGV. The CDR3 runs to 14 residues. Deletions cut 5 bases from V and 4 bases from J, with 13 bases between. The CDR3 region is CASSPRWEADTQYF. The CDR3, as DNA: TGTGCCAGCAGCCCCCGGTGGGAAGCAGATACGCAGTATTTT.

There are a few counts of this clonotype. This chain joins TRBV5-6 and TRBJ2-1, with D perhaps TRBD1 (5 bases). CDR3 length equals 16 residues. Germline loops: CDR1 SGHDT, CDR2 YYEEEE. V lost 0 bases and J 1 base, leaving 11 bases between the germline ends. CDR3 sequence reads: CASSLAPGNSYNEQFF. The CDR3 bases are TGTGCCAGCAGCTTGGCCCCAGGGAATTCCTACAATGAGCAGTTCTTC.

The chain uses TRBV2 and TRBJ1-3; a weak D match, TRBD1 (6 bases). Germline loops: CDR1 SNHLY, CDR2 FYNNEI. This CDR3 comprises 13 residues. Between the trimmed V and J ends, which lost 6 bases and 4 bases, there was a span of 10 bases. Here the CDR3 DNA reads TGTGCCAGCAGACAGGGTCACGGAAACACCATATATTTT. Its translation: CASRQGHGNTIYF.

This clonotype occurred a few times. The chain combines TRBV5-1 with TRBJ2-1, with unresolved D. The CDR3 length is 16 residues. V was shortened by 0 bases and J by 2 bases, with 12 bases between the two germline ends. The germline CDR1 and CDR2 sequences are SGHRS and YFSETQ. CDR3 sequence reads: CASSLVGSSAYNEQFF. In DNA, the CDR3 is TGCGCCAGCAGCTTGGTGGGATCCTCAGCCTACAATGAGCAGTTCTTC.

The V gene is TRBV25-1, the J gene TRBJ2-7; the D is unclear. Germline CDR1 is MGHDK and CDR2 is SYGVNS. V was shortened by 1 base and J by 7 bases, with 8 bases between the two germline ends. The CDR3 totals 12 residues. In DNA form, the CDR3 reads TGTGCCAGCAGTGAATTAAGAACAGAGCAGTACTTC. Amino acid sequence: CASSELRTEQYF.

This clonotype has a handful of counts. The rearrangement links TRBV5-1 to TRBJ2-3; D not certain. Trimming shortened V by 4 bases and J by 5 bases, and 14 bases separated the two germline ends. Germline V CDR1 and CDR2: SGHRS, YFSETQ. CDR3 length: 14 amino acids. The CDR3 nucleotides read TGCGCCAGCAGCCCGGCCCCCGGGCAAGATACGCAGTATTTT. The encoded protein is CASSPAPGQDTQYF.

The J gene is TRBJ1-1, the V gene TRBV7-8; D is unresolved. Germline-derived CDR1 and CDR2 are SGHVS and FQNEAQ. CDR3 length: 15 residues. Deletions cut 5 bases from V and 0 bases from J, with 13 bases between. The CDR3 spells CASSPYLLMNTEAFF. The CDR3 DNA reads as TGTGCCAGCAGCCCATACCTTCTGATGAACACTGAAGCTTTCTTT.